The next 27 T cell receptor beta chains were all read from a single sample in a study of blood T cell repertoires in COVID-19. Measured with immunoSEQ multiplex PCR; TCRdb has only the in-frame clones, and not every one. The sample has roughly 70,000 clones, 76% seen once. The specimen was peripheral blood. Receptors originate from a man in his fifties or sixties with COVID-19, enrolled during active disease.

J is TRBJ2-1 and V is TRBV6-4, with TRBD1 matching over 8 bases. The germline CDR1 and CDR2 sequences are MRHNA and SNTAGT. After removal of 8 bases from V and 1 base from J, the junction contained 10 bases not matched to a gene. The CDR3 has 16 residues. The CDR3 spells CASQTTTGGSYNEQFF. The CDR3, as DNA: TGTGCCAGCCAGACGACCACAGGGGGATCCTACAATGAGCAGTTCTTC.

The chain recombines TRBV5-1 with TRBJ2-7; weak D call: TRBD2 (7 bases). Germline V gene data show CDR1 as SGHRS and CDR2 as YFSETQ. V was cut by 4 bases and J by 4 bases, with 15 bases left in between. CDR3 length equals 14 residues. The CDR3 DNA reads as TGCGCCAGCAGCCCGGAGGGGGGAGGGTACGAGCAGTACTTC. Protein product: CASSPEGGGYEQYF.

CDR3 sequence (DNA): TGTGCCAGCAGCCCAGAGGCCTCCCGGGAGACCCAGTACTTC. This sequence encodes CASSPEASRETQYF. This chain links TRBV7-9 with TRBJ2-5; D is unclear. V was cut by 5 bases and J by 5 bases, with 15 bases left in between. There are 14 residues in the CDR3. Germline CDR1 is SEHNR and CDR2 is FQNEAQ (reference sequence). The full variable domain, rest sourced from reference TRBV7-9 and TRBJ2-5, is DTGVSQNPRHKITKRGQNVTFRCDPISEHNRLYWYRQTLGQGPEFLTYFQNEAQLEKSRLLSDRFSAERPKGSFSTLEIQRTEQGDSAMYLCASSPEASRETQYFGPGTRLLVL.

At least ten counts were recorded for this clone. V usage is TRBV7-2 and J usage is TRBJ2-1; a possible D gene is TRBD2 (6 bases). The V end lost 5 bases, the J end lost 9 bases, and 8 bases lay between the germline ends. Germline values: CDR1 SGHTA, CDR2 FQGNSA. The CDR3 has 11 amino acids. CDR3 in amino acids: CASSGGSEQFF. In DNA, the CDR3 is TGTGCCAGCAGCGGGGGGAGTGAGCAGTTCTTC.

The chain links TRBV5-4 to TRBJ2-3; TRBD2 matches at 14 bases. V was clipped by 4 bases and J by 6 bases; unmatched bases: 13. Per germline, CDR1 SGHNT and CDR2 YYREEE (reference sequence). The CDR3 contains 18 residues. CDR3 nucleotide sequence: TGTGCCAGCAGCGACAGACTAGCGGGAGGGCGTGCCACGGATACGCAGTATTTT. The encoded protein is CASSDRLAGGRATDTQYF.

The chain is built from TRBV4-1 and TRBJ1-4, with TRBD1 matching 7 bases. Per germline, CDR1 MGHRA and CDR2 YSYEKL. V gave up 2 bases and J gave up 8 bases; unmatched junction bases: 11. CDR3 length: 16 amino acids. The CDR3 sequence: CASSQREGAPYEKLFF. The CDR3 bases are TGCGCCAGCAGCCAACGTGAGGGGGCGCCTTACGAAAAACTGTTTTTT.

The CDR3 DNA is TGCGCCAGCAGCTTGGATTCGCGGGGGGACACCGGGGAGCTGTTTTTT. Its protein product is CASSLDSRGDTGELFF. The chain recombines TRBV5-1 with TRBJ2-2, with 8 bases that match TRBD2. CDR3 length: 16 residues. CDR1 SGHRS and CDR2 YFSETQ come from the germline V gene. Trimming cost V 0 bases and J 3 bases; bases outside gene matches: 4.

The chain is built from TRBV5-1 and TRBJ1-1; 7 bases match TRBD1. The CDR3 covers 12 residues. V shed 6 bases, J shed 12 bases, and the junction held 11 bases outside the gene matches. CDR1 SGHRS and CDR2 YFSETQ come from the germline V gene. The CDR3 bases are TGCGCCAGCAAAGGGACAGCCCCTAGAACTTTCTTT. This sequence encodes CASKGTAPRTFF.

V gene TRBV6-6 combines with J gene TRBJ2-1; 12 bases agree with TRBD1. The CDR3 runs to 16 residues. V gave up 6 bases and J gave up 8 bases; unmatched junction bases: 11. CDR1 is MNHNY, CDR2 SVGAGI, per germline (reference sequence). The CDR3 loop reads CASSLGGGQGAHEQFF. The CDR3 region has the DNA TGTGCCAGCAGCCTCGGAGGGGGACAGGGGGCACATGAGCAGTTCTTC.

The V gene is TRBV11-2, the J gene TRBJ1-3; no clear D. V lost 5 bases and J 7 bases, leaving 6 bases between the germline ends. This CDR3 is built from 11 residues. CDR1 is SGHAT and CDR2 is FQNNGV in the germline V gene. CDR3 DNA: TGTGCCAGCAGCCCCTATAACACCATATATTTT. Protein sequence: CASSPYNTIYF.

The chain employs TRBV7-6 and TRBJ2-7, with 12 bases that match TRBD2. J was trimmed by 2 bases and V by 1 base; bases with no gene match: 3. CDR3 length: 16 residues. Germline V gene sequence: CDR1 SGHVS, CDR2 FNYEAQ. CDR3 nucleotides: TGTGCCAGCAGCTTAGGGGGACTAGCGGGCCCCTACGAGCAGTACTTC. It is translated as CASSLGGLAGPYEQYF.

The chain couples TRBV11-2 to TRBJ1-3; TRBD1 is a possible D gene (5 bases). The CDR3 runs 15 residues. Trimming removed 4 bases at V and 2 bases at J, with 12 bases between. Germline CDR1 is SGHAT and CDR2 is FQNNGV. The CDR3 reads CASSWRGVAGNTIYF. The DNA for the CDR3 is TGTGCCAGCAGCTGGCGGGGGGTAGCTGGAAACACCATATATTTT.

The chain has TRBV4-1 and TRBJ1-1, with D perhaps matching TRBD1 (5 bases). CDR1 is MGHRA, CDR2 YSYEKL, per germline. CDR3 length: 15 amino acids. Trimming shortened V by 3 bases and J by 1 base, and 12 bases separated the two germline ends. The CDR3 loop reads CASSQTGGTNTEAFF. The DNA for the CDR3 is TGCGCCAGCAGCCAGACCGGGGGGACGAACACTGAAGCTTTCTTT.

The rearrangement uses TRBV2 and TRBJ2-7; perhaps TRBD2 as D (7 bases). Germline lookup yields CDR1 SNHLY and CDR2 FYNNEI. Trimming took 7 bases from V and 0 from J, leaving 16 bases between them. The CDR3 is 15 amino acids. CDR3 sequence: CASIEGGGSSYEQYF. The DNA of the CDR3 is TGTGCCAGCATTGAGGGGGGCGGGAGCTCCTACGAGCAGTACTTC.

A few counts support this clone. The rearrangement joins TRBV2 to TRBJ2-2, with 10 bases matching TRBD2. The germline V gene has CDR1 SNHLY and CDR2 FYNNEI. CDR3 length equals 14 residues. Trimming took 10 bases from V and 4 from J; bases not matched to a gene: 6. The DNA for the CDR3 is TGTGCCACTAAGCTAGCGGGAGTCACCGGGGAGCTGTTTTTT. This gives the protein CATKLAGVTGELFF.

The genes are TRBV28 and TRBJ2-7; D remains unclear. V was cut by 4 bases and J by 4 bases, with 11 bases left in between. The germline V gene encodes CDR1 MDHEN and CDR2 SYDVKM. The CDR3 has 13 residues. CDR3 sequence (DNA): TGTGCCAGCAGTTCGCCTGAGCGATACGAGCAGTACTTC. As protein: CASSSPERYEQYF.

This clone showed up just a few times. This sequence joins TRBV24-1 and TRBJ2-1; 8 bases are a match to TRBD2. Germline lookup yields CDR1 KGHDR and CDR2 SFDVKD. The CDR3 runs to 18 residues. The J segment lost 1 base and the V segment lost 9 bases, leaving 16 bases of the junction unmatched. The CDR3 DNA reads as TGTGCCACCGGGATAGCGGGAAGGGGGGGTAGGTCCTACAATGAGCAGTTCTTC. Its protein is CATGIAGRGGRSYNEQFF.

The rearrangement uses TRBV6-5 and TRBJ1-2, with 7 bases matching TRBD1. The CDR3 totals 14 residues. Germline trimming cut 5 bases from V and 0 bases from J; bases unmatched to any gene: 3. From germline, CDR1 is MNHEY and CDR2 SVGAGI. The CDR3 loop reads CASSPGQTNYGYTF. The CDR3 DNA sequence: TGTGCCAGCAGTCCGGGACAGACTAACTATGGCTACACCTTC.

The chain is built from TRBV29-1 and TRBJ2-2, with 10 positions matching TRBD1. This CDR3 is built from 15 residues. J lost 2 bases, V lost 4 bases, and 4 bases had no gene match. Germline-derived CDR1 and CDR2 are SQVTM and ANQGSEA. The CDR3 bases are TGCAGCGTTGGGGGGACAGGGGTAAACACCGGGGAGCTGTTTTTT. Protein sequence: CSVGGTGVNTGELFF.

This chain links TRBV7-2 with TRBJ1-1; unclear D gene. Germline V gene sequence: CDR1 SGHTA, CDR2 FQGNSA. CDR3 size: 16 residues. V was trimmed by 1 base and J by 3 bases, leaving 15 bases between them. The CDR3 loop is CASSLEEGGWDTEAFF. CDR3 nucleotides: TGTGCCAGCAGCTTAGAGGAGGGCGGTTGGGACACTGAAGCTTTCTTT.

CDR3 coding DNA: TGTGCCAGTAGTATCGAGGCAAGGGGTGGTAGGGAGACCCAGTACTTC. Protein sequence: CASSIEARGGRETQYF. V usage is TRBV19 and J usage is TRBJ2-5; possibly TRBD1 for D (5 bases). In germline, CDR1 is LNHDA, CDR2 SQIVND (reference sequence). Trimming took 3 bases from V and 5 from J, leaving 19 bases between them. This CDR3 contains 16 residues.

V gene TRBV11-2 combines with J gene TRBJ2-7; 7 bases agree with TRBD1. This CDR3 spans 15 amino acids. Germline values: CDR1 SGHAT, CDR2 FQNNGV. With 0 bases clipped from V and 2 bases from J, the junction kept 4 bases outside the gene matches. CDR3 sequence: CASSLDRQGTYEQYF. CDR3 coding DNA: TGTGCCAGCAGCTTAGATCGACAGGGAACCTACGAGCAGTACTTC.

The chain couples TRBV29-1 to TRBJ1-5, with TRBD1 matching over 9 bases. CDR1 and CDR2 from the germline V gene are SQVTM and ANQGSEA. V shed 6 bases, J shed 4 bases, and the junction held 4 bases outside the gene matches. CDR3 length equals 13 residues. CDR3 coding DNA: TGCAGCGTGGGGGGACAGGGAAATCAGCCCCAGCATTTT. This gives the protein CSVGGQGNQPQHF.

CDR3 region: CASSFRLAGADIQYF. CDR3 nucleotide sequence: TGTGCCAGCAGCTTCCGACTAGCGGGAGCGGACATTCAGTACTTC. The V and J genes are TRBV7-2 and TRBJ2-4, with 12 bases matching TRBD2. Germline V gene data show CDR1 as SGHTA and CDR2 as FQGNSA. The CDR3 consists of 15 residues. After removal of 3 bases from V and 8 bases from J, the junction contained 5 bases not matched to a gene.

The V and J genes are TRBV29-1 and TRBJ2-7; TRBD2 agrees at 7 bases. The CDR3 runs 13 residues. V lost 4 bases to trimming and J lost 3 bases; unmatched junction nucleotides: 6. Germline assignment: CDR1 SQVTM and CDR2 ANQGSEA. The CDR3 region is CSVGHPGGYEQYF. CDR3 bases: TGCAGCGTTGGGCACCCGGGGGGCTACGAGCAGTACTTC.

The chain has TRBV9 and TRBJ2-2; a possible D gene is TRBD1 (6 bases). The germline gives CDR1 SGDLS, CDR2 YYNGEE. V was shortened by 7 bases and J by 7 bases, with 14 bases between the two germline ends. The CDR3 totals 13 residues. The CDR3 is CASRRTDVGELFF. CDR3 bases: TGTGCCAGCCGACGGACAGACGTCGGGGAGCTGTTTTTT.

This chain joins TRBV3-1 (or the pseudogene TRBV3-2) and TRBJ2-6, with D perhaps matching TRBD2 (6 bases). Trimming shortened V by 4 bases and J by 1 base, and 14 bases separated the two germline ends. The CDR3 runs to 17 residues. Germline CDR1 is LGHDT and CDR2 is YNNKEL (reference sequence). CDR3 coding DNA: TGTGCCAGCAGCCCCTGGAGGGTTAGTTCTGGGGCCAACGTCCTGACTTTC. Translating gives CASSPWRVSSGANVLTF.